The sequence of this TCR beta chain was determined in a study of vaccination and CD4 T cells after COVID-19. This clonotype was counted a few times. As yet, its antigen is unknown. Sample treatment: roughly ten-day PBMC culture with coronavirus spike peptide pools or control peptides (ViraFEST assay). Each well received around 1.8 million PBMCs, cultured with roughly 9.4 IU/ml IL-2 and about 10 ug/ml peptide pools. The Oncomine TCR Beta short-read assay sequenced DNA from cultured CD4+ T cells. Using its own MiXCR run on the PCR reads, TCRdb lists one record per CDR3 protein. The table lists several thousand distinct CDR3 sequences, over 60% of them singletons. Trimming left V 6 bases short and J 7 bases short, with 10 bases between. CDR3 size: 13 residues. Study results and caveats: SARS-CoV-2-reactive clonotypes rose nonsignificantly, with the median going from 21 to 38.

The sequenced material came from CD4+ T cells from blood, cultured in vitro. The chain is built from TRBV12-3 or TRBV12-4 and TRBJ1-6; D not resolved. This TCR came from a human donor who had recovered from COVID-19. This CDR3 is CASRPYDNSPLHF. The CDR3 nucleotides are TGTGCCAGCAGGCCATACGACAATTCACCCCTCCACTTT.